The T cell receptor (beta chain) described here comes from a study of T cell responses to AZD1222 COVID-19 vaccine (dated by TCRdb to 2020 to 2023). Regarding the study in general: A total of just over 230 trial participants underwent TCR sequencing, of whom about 210 received two doses of AZD1222 and about 25 received two doses of the MenACWY control vaccine. Enrollment into the trials was organized by age into subgroups of 18-55, 56-69 and 70-plus years, and those subgroups contained roughly 160, 29 and 62 TCR-sequenced participants, respectively. Here is what the overall study found, with its caveats: The vaccine-associated CD4 TCRs covered the entire spike protein, and the dominant responses fell in regions 160-218 and 743-854. Participants were mostly white British and included more females than males, and it was suggested by the authors that clonal diversity may have been underestimated. Spike-specific TCR breadth and depth rose significantly after two AZD1222 doses compared with day 0 and with MenACWY recipients. In the small 56-69-year group, the increase in depth fell short of significance, most likely because of low power. Reportedly, close to half of the unique spike-specific TCRs recognized epitopes lying outside the regions that are mutated in the B.1.351 and B.1.1.7 variants. Because no day 14 peak-response samples were available, repertoires were characterized only after the peak T cell response. Conclusions about previously exposed vaccinees are limited because only five or six AZD1222 recipients were SARS-CoV-2 seropositive at baseline.

Relative to germline, V is 5 bases shorter and J is 8 bases shorter, with 18 bases between their ends. Per the germline V gene (reference sequence), LNHDA is the CDR1 and SQIVND is the CDR2. The CDR3 goes from the cysteine to the phenylalanine over 15 residues. The read is trimmed to its CDR3 DNA, 45 bases read in frame from base 1. This clone appeared a few times. Its cognate antigen has yet to be identified. No base quality information exists; no much larger clone differs at one position. The CDR3 regions of human TCRbeta chains were subjected to immunosequencing. The authors' analysis ran thus. Repertoire TCRs were checked for matches against a reference library of SARS-CoV-2-specific TCRs that had been generated using the MIRA antigen-specificity platform. Breadth was defined as the fraction of unique TCRs that were SARS-CoV-2-associated, and depth was defined as the fraction of total T cells that were SARS-CoV-2-associated. Each spike-specific TCR was assigned to its reactive spike region and to a CD4 or CD8 class using the MIRA data. Log10-transformed breadth and depth values were compared by one-way ANOVA with Sidak's multiple comparisons tests. In its TCRdb copy, this immuneACCESS table keeps in-frame sequences only and misses some clones. Where compared with another copy, unresolved V genes explain less than half of these, and the others have no known cause. For V, J and clone size, that table is used; D and trimming come from the DNA. The sample table records some 170,000 clones; roughly nine tenths of these occur just once. Of the sample, roughly 4.4% falls within the top ten clones.

What the time point label conveys for this sample: baseline before first vaccination. The treatment or condition label of this sample denotes: meningococcal conjugate vaccine given as trial control. The vaccinee samples were drawn from two UK trials, COV001 and COV002, one of which was a single-blind randomized controlled phase 2/3 trial testing AZD1222 (ChAdOx1 nCoV-19) in healthy adults. Trial participant PBMC samples were collected at day 0 and day 28 after the second dose for TCRbeta chain sequencing. Recombination joined TRBV19 with TRBJ1-4; a tentative D call is TRBD1 (6 bases match). The sequence came from an adult in good health. This specimen was peripheral blood, taken on day 0 of MenACWY control vaccination. The bases read TGTGCCAGTAGTCAGGGGCGACGGGAGAACGAAAAACTGTTTTTT. The encoded protein is CASSQGRRENEKLFF.